This T cell receptor (beta chain) was identified during a study of regulatory T cells in long-lasting Graves disease. General study findings and limits: It was in persistent disease that TRBV28, TRBJ1-2 and TRBJ2-5 were favored.

Time point given: newly diagnosed GD, antithyroid drugs for less than 3 months. PBMC-extracted RNA yielded the TCR library. Criteria from the American Thyroid Association guidelines were applied to diagnose Graves' disease. The authors built TCR beta libraries using iRepertoire HTBI primers and Arm-PCR of CDR3 regions. In the study's own analysis: Sequenced samples collectively carried under 75 TRBV and some 15 TRBJ segments. TCRdb processed the multiplex PCR reads anew with MiXCR; each CDR3 protein has one entry. It is TCRdb's table, rather than the study itself, that gives the V and J calls and clone size. The data show just over 600,000 distinct CDR3 sequences, 16% seen once. This clonotype has a count of ten or more. What it recognizes is unknown. Trimming removed 1 base from V and 0 bases from J, with 15 bases in between. Per the germline V gene, CDR1 is SGHVS and CDR2 is FQNEAQ. The CDR3 covers 17 residues.

The sample was also linked to a second study, of T cells in Graves' hyperthyroidism and ophthalmopathy.

The source is a woman in her 30s with Graves disease. The sample in question was peripheral blood mononuclear cells (PBMCs), obtained at new diagnosis, from a patient treated with antithyroid drugs. The genes are TRBV7-8 and TRBJ1-1, with D uncertain. The CDR3 here is CASSLVTGSLVNTEAFF. CDR3 coding DNA: TGTGCCAGCAGCTTAGTCACGGGTAGTTTGGTGAACACTGAAGCTTTCTTT.